The 9 T cell receptor beta chains below all came from one sample that was sequenced in a study of spatial heterogeneity in lung cancer. Each CDR3 protein is one row after TCRdb ran MiXCR on the 5' RACE reads. Among 35,000 to 50,000 distinct CDR3 sequences listed, approximately 22% were seen once. Indicated time point: blood at routine non-recurrence follow-up after resection. The material sequenced was PBMCs, taken at follow-up. These receptors were taken from a female donor with early-stage non-small cell lung cancer.

In DNA form, the CDR3 reads TGTGCCAGCAGTTACGGCGTTGAGGGGGAACGGAGTGAGCAGTTCTTC. Its protein is CASSYGVEGERSEQFF. J is TRBJ2-1 and V is TRBV6-5; the D gene is possibly TRBD1 (6 bases). CDR1 and CDR2 (germline): MNHEY, SVGAGI. The V gene lost 2 bases and the J gene lost 9 bases, with 20 bases spanning the gap. This CDR3 comprises 16 residues.

The chain links TRBV14 to TRBJ2-7, with a tentative D call TRBD2 (5 bases). V was shortened by 1 base and J by 4 bases, with 11 bases between the two germline ends. The CDR3 runs 14 residues. In germline, CDR1 is SGHDN, CDR2 FVKESK. As DNA, the CDR3 is TGTGCCAGCAGCCAAGGACGGGGAGTGTACGAGCAGTACGTC. It is translated as CASSQGRGVYEQYV.

CDR3 in DNA: TGTGCCAGCAGCGTAGTACTAGACGGGGCCATTCAGTACTTC. Translating gives CASSVVLDGAIQYF. The rearrangement uses TRBV9 and TRBJ2-4, with D perhaps being TRBD1 or TRBD2 (5 bases each). This CDR3 contains 14 residues. Germline lookup yields CDR1 SGDLS and CDR2 YYNGEE. Between the trimmed V and J ends, which lost 0 bases and 9 bases, there was a span of 13 bases.

The chain is built from TRBV7-2 and TRBJ2-3; TRBD1 matches 9 bases. The trim removed 6 bases at V and 0 bases at J, leaving 4 bases unmatched. The CDR3 loop spans 15 amino acids. Germline-derived CDR1 and CDR2 are SGHTA and FQGNSA. The CDR3 region is CASSNRGHSTDTQYF. CDR3 in DNA: TGTGCCAGCAGTAACAGGGGGCACAGCACAGATACGCAGTATTTT.

In this sample, this clonotype turned up a few times. V gene TRBV19 combines with J gene TRBJ1-1; D unclear. The germline V gene has CDR1 LNHDA and CDR2 SQIVND (reference sequence). CDR3 length: 13 amino acids. V was cut by 5 bases and J by 5 bases, with 12 bases left in between. CDR3 DNA sequence: TGTGCCAGTAGTCGAATGTGGGAGACTGAAGCTTTCTTT. It codes for CASSRMWETEAFF.

The rearrangement links TRBV29-1 to TRBJ1-4; D perhaps matches TRBD1 (6 bases). V was cut by 5 bases and J by 6 bases, with 13 bases left in between. Germline loops: CDR1 SQVTM, CDR2 ANQGSEA. The CDR3 sequence is 13 residues long. The CDR3 nucleotides read TGCAGCGTTTCAGGGGTTGCGGATGAAAAACTGTTTTTT. It is translated as CSVSGVADEKLFF.

This chain joins TRBV2 and TRBJ1-3; D call uncertain. CDR1 is SNHLY, CDR2 FYNNEI, per germline. CDR3 length: 13 amino acids. Trimming cost V 1 base and J 4 bases, with 5 bases left between them. The CDR3 loop is CASSEERGNTIYF. The CDR3 DNA reads TGTGCCAGCAGTGAAGAGAGGGGAAACACCATATATTTT.

The J gene is TRBJ2-2, the V gene TRBV20-1; TRBD2 aligns across 7 bases. The CDR3 has 16 residues. In germline, CDR1 is DFQATT, CDR2 SNEGSKA (reference sequence). The V segment lost 2 bases and the J segment 3 bases; nucleotides outside the gene matches: 9. The CDR3 region has the DNA TGCAGTGCTAGACGGTTGCGGGAGTCTCACACCGGGGAGCTGTTTTTT. Its translation: CSARRLRESHTGELFF.

This sequence joins TRBV29-1 and TRBJ1-1; possibly TRBD1 for D (6 bases). The germline gives CDR1 SQVTM, CDR2 ANQGSEA. The CDR3 runs to 12 residues. V was shortened by 5 bases and J by 3 bases, with 10 bases between the two germline ends. The CDR3, as DNA: TGCAGCGTTTTGGCAGGGGACACTGAAGCTTTCTTT. It yields the protein CSVLAGDTEAFF.